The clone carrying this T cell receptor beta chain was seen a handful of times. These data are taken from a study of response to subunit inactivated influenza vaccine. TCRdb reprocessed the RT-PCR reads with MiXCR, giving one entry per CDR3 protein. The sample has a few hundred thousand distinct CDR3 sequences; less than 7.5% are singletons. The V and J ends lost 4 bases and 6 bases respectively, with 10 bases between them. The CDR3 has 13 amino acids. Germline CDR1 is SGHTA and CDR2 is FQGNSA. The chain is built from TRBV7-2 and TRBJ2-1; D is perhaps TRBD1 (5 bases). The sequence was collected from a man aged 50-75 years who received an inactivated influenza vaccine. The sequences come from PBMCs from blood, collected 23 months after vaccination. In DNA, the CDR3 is TGTGCCAGCAGCTCTCAGGGCCTCAATGAGCAGTTCTTC. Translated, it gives CASSSQGLNEQFF.